A single sample gave rise to the 25 T cell receptor beta chains below, sequenced in a study of regulatory T cells in long-lasting Graves disease. According to the study, TCR beta libraries were built with iRepertoire HTBI primers and CDR3-region Arm-PCR. TCRdb ran MiXCR on the multiplex PCR reads and lists one entry per CDR3 protein. This sample has about 560,000 distinct CDR3 sequences; around 15% occur once, and the top ten carry more than 10%. Time point defined: newly diagnosed GD, antithyroid drugs for less than 3 months. The TCR library used RNA extracted from PBMCs. This same sample was also taken into another study, of T cells in Graves' hyperthyroidism and ophthalmopathy.

Material: peripheral blood mononuclear cells (PBMCs), obtained at new diagnosis, from a patient treated with antithyroid drugs. The receptors stem from a man aged 18 to 30 with Graves disease.

Comments on this clonotype: A much bigger clone sits one base away, suggesting this may be a read error. The chain carries TRBV12-3 or TRBV12-4 and TRBJ2-1, with D tentatively TRBD2 (6 bases). CDR3 length equals 11 residues. The CDR3 region has the DNA TGTTCCAGCGGCCTGGGAGGAGGGCAGTTCTTC. Residues: CSSGLGGGQFF.

V gene TRBV4-1 combines with J gene TRBJ1-5; D possibly corresponds to TRBD1 (6 bases). The CDR3 contains 15 residues. Trimming took 0 bases from V and 4 from J, leaving 10 bases between them. Germline CDR1 reads MGHRA; CDR2 reads YSYEKL. The CDR3 nucleotides read TGCGCCAGCAGCCAAGATACGGGGGCGAATCAGCCCCAGCATTTT. Translating gives CASSQDTGANQPQHF.

The V gene is TRBV24-1, the J gene TRBJ2-2; TRBD2 aligns across 16 bases. After removal of 8 bases from V and 1 base from J, the junction contained 3 bases not matched to a gene. The germline V gene encodes CDR1 KGHDR and CDR2 SFDVKD. The CDR3 has 17 amino acids. CDR3 amino acids: CATTGTSGRVNTGELFF. CDR3 coding DNA: TGTGCCACCACTGGGACTAGCGGGAGGGTGAACACCGGGGAGCTGTTTTTT.

This clonotype was detected a few times. The rearrangement uses TRBV13 and TRBJ2-7; the match to TRBD1 covers 12 bases. This CDR3 is 15 amino acids long. V was clipped by 4 bases and J by 5 bases; unmatched bases: 6. Germline loops: CDR1 PRHDT, CDR2 FYEKMQ (reference sequence). In DNA, the CDR3 is TGTGCCAGCAGCTACGTGGGACAGGGGGCCCACGAGCAGTACTTC. Protein product: CASSYVGQGAHEQYF.

The chain has TRBV29-1 and TRBJ2-7; no reliable D call. The CDR3 spans 10 residues. Trimming cost V 5 bases and J 3 bases, with 5 bases left between them. Germline V gene data show CDR1 as SQVTM and CDR2 as ANQGSEA. Here the CDR3 DNA reads TGCAGCGTTTGGGACTACGAGCAGTACTTC. Encoded protein: CSVWDYEQYF.

This clonotype was found a few times. The chain is built from TRBV30 and TRBJ2-2; no firm D call. The CDR3 contains 15 residues. Trimming pared 0 bases from V and 4 bases from J, leaving 12 bases between. Germline lookup yields CDR1 GTSNPN and CDR2 SVGIG (reference sequence). CDR3 residues: CAWSVLRVRTGELFF. The CDR3 nucleotides are TGTGCCTGGAGTGTCCTCCGGGTGCGCACCGGGGAGCTGTTTTTT.

V and J are TRBV20-1 and TRBJ2-7, with 8 bases that match TRBD1. The J segment lost 1 base and the V segment lost 2 bases, leaving 7 bases of the junction unmatched. CDR1 is DFQATT and CDR2 is SNEGSKA in the germline V gene (reference sequence). CDR3 length: 15 amino acids. The CDR3 coding sequence is TGCAGTGCTAGATGGGCCGGGACAGGTTCCTACGAGCAGTACTTC. Translation: CSARWAGTGSYEQYF.

This clonotype was recorded a few times. The CDR3 here is CSVDEGSSYEQYF. CDR3 nucleotides: TGCAGCGTTGATGAAGGGAGCTCCTACGAGCAGTACTTC. The chain links TRBV29-1 to TRBJ2-7, with D perhaps TRBD2 (5 bases). The CDR3 extends over 13 amino acids. The ends were cut back, 3 bases at V and 0 bases at J, with 9 bases in the middle. The germline V gene encodes CDR1 SQVTM and CDR2 ANQGSEA.

Details on this clonotype: A much bigger clone sits one base away, suggesting this may be a read error. The V and J genes are TRBV7-3 and TRBJ2-5, with 9 nucleotides matching TRBD1. The CDR3 runs to 16 residues. Germline assignment: CDR1 SGHTA and CDR2 FQGTGA. CDR3 bases: TGTGCCAGCAGCTTACAAGGGACAGGGCTAACGGAGATCCAGTACTTC. It codes for CASSLQGTGLTEIQYF.

This clonotype was observed once. This clone may be a read error of a much larger clone one base away. J is TRBJ2-7 and V is TRBV20-1; 7 nucleotides match TRBD1. Germline values: CDR1 DFQATT, CDR2 SNEGSKA (reference sequence). The CDR3 has 14 residues. The chain's CDR3 is CNAPEGARGYEQYF. The DNA for the CDR3 is TGCAATGCTCCCGAGGGGGCCAGGGGCTACGAGCAGTACTTC.

This clonotype was counted ten times or more. V is TRBV4-1 and J is TRBJ1-1, with a weak D call TRBD1 (6 bases). This CDR3 is built from 14 residues. Germline V gene lookup returns CDR1 MGHRA and CDR2 YSYEKL. V lost 0 bases, J lost 4 bases, and 9 bases lay in between. The chain's CDR3 is CASSQDGGGTEAFF. Written as DNA, the CDR3 is TGCGCCAGCAGCCAAGATGGAGGGGGCACTGAAGCTTTCTTT.

Many counts were recorded for this clonotype. The CDR3 reads CASRLTLGTGAKETQYF. The CDR3 nucleotides are TGTGCCAGCAGACTAACTCTCGGGACAGGGGCGAAAGAGACCCAGTACTTC. The chain has TRBV12-3 or TRBV12-4 and TRBJ2-5; 10 bases are shared with TRBD1. The V segment lost 6 bases and the J segment 3 bases; nucleotides outside the gene matches: 13. The CDR3 extends over 17 amino acids.

In its sample, this clonotype was seen a few times. V gene TRBV6-4 combines with J gene TRBJ1-1; D call uncertain. Germline CDR1 reads MRHNA; CDR2 reads SNTAGT. This CDR3 comprises 14 residues. V was pared by 6 bases and J by 1 base, with 12 bases between. The CDR3 loop is CASSTSPGNTEAFF. CDR3 DNA: TGTGCCAGCAGCACGAGCCCAGGGAACACTGAAGCTTTCTTT.

This clonotype was detected ten times or more. The V and J genes are TRBV7-9 and TRBJ2-5; perhaps TRBD2 as D (5 bases). The CDR3 contains 14 residues. In germline, CDR1 is SEHNR, CDR2 FQNEAQ (reference sequence). Trimming removed 5 bases from V and 5 bases from J, with 15 bases in between. CDR3 in amino acids: CASSPSGSRETQYF. CDR3 DNA: TGTGCCAGCAGCCCCTCGGGGTCTAGGGAGACCCAGTACTTC.

Many counts were recorded for this clonotype. This chain connects TRBV12-3 or TRBV12-4 to TRBJ2-3; 12 bases agree with TRBD1. CDR3 length: 14 residues. J gave up 5 bases and V 5 bases, and 2 bases lay outside the gene matches. The CDR3 is CASSRDRGLDTQYF. The CDR3 DNA reads TGTGCCAGCAGTAGGGACAGGGGGCTAGATACGCAGTATTTT.

In its sample, this clonotype was seen many times. The J gene is TRBJ2-7, the V gene TRBV7-3; D uncertain. Between the trimmed V and J ends, which lost 2 bases and 7 bases, there was a span of 9 bases. Germline V gene sequence: CDR1 SGHTA, CDR2 FQGTGA. The CDR3 has 12 amino acids. CDR3 residues: CASSLQVGEQYF. CDR3 DNA: TGTGCCAGCAGCTTACAGGTTGGGGAGCAGTACTTC.

This clonotype has at least ten counts. The chain uses TRBV12-3 or TRBV12-4 and TRBJ1-2, with D possibly TRBD1 on 6 matching bases. V lost 3 bases, J lost 5 bases, and 7 bases lay in between. The CDR3 loop spans 12 amino acids. The CDR3 coding sequence is TGTGCCAGCAGTTTGACAGGATATGGCTACACCTTC. It yields the protein CASSLTGYGYTF.

As for this clonotype: This could be a read error, since a much larger clone is one nucleotide away. The rearrangement uses TRBV5-1 and TRBJ2-7; 8 positions agree with TRBD1. CDR1 SGHRS and CDR2 YFSETQ come from the germline V gene. This CDR3 is built from 14 residues. CDR3 residues: CASSPKGQVYVQYF. The CDR3 DNA follows: TGCGCCAGCAGCCCGAAGGGACAGGTCTACGTGCAGTACTTC.

This clonotype was counted between two and nine times. V and J are TRBV5-6 and TRBJ1-5; the D gene is possibly TRBD1 (6 bases). CDR1 SGHDT and CDR2 YYEEEE come from the germline V gene. The V gene lost 2 bases and the J gene lost 4 bases, with 13 bases spanning the gap. The CDR3 covers 15 residues. CDR3 region: CASSLNDRPNQPQHF. CDR3 DNA sequence: TGTGCCAGCAGCTTAAATGACAGGCCGAATCAGCCCCAGCATTTT.

This rearrangement joins TRBV20-1 to TRBJ1-6; 9 bases agree with TRBD1. Looked up from germline, CDR1 is DFQATT and CDR2 is SNEGSKA (reference sequence). With 6 bases clipped from V and 5 bases from J, the junction kept 8 bases outside the gene matches. CDR3 length: 15 amino acids. CDR3 loop: CSADRGGINNSPLHF. The CDR3 nucleotides read TGCAGTGCGGACAGGGGAGGGATAAATAATTCACCCCTCCACTTT.

The chain links TRBV6-1 to TRBJ1-5; D remains unclear. There are 17 residues in the CDR3. Germline values: CDR1 MNHNS, CDR2 SASEGT. The V gene lost 0 bases and the J gene lost 4 bases, with 16 bases spanning the gap. CDR3 bases: TGTGCCAGCAGTGAAGCCCCCCCCGGGGTTGCAAATCAGCCCCAGCATTTT. Its protein is CASSEAPPGVANQPQHF.

This chain links TRBV25-1 with TRBJ2-7; D not resolved. Germline V gene sequence: CDR1 MGHDK, CDR2 SYGVNS. Trimming removed 7 bases from V and 0 bases from J, with 16 bases in between. This CDR3 comprises 15 residues. CDR3 DNA sequence: TGTGCCAGCATGGCCGGTCCCGTAAGCTCCTACGAGCAGTACTTC. The encoded protein is CASMAGPVSSYEQYF.

In its sample, this clonotype was seen a few times. J is TRBJ2-4 and V is TRBV10-1; 7 nucleotides match TRBD2. Trimming took 2 bases from V and 2 from J; bases not matched to a gene: 9. Germline V gene lookup returns CDR1 WNHNN and CDR2 SYGVQD (reference sequence). This CDR3 comprises 17 residues. CDR3 nucleotide sequence: TGCGCCAGCAGTGAGCCGCTCTTCGGGAGGACCAAAAACATTCAGTACTTC. Protein product: CASSEPLFGRTKNIQYF.

This sequence joins TRBV7-9 and TRBJ1-3, with D maybe TRBD1 (6 bases). Trimming cost V 3 bases and J 1 base, with 10 bases left between them. Per germline, CDR1 SEHNR and CDR2 FQNEAQ (reference sequence). CDR3 length equals 15 residues. Here the CDR3 DNA reads TGTGCCAGCAGCTTTTTAGGGGGTTCTGGAAACACCATATATTTT. Residues: CASSFLGGSGNTIYF. The full variable domain, with the rest looked up from reference TRBV7-9 and TRBJ1-3, is DTGVSQNPRHKITKRGQNVTFRCDPISEHNRLYWYRQTLGQGPEFLTYFQNEAQLEKSRLLSDRFSAERPKGSFSTLEIQRTEQGDSAMYLCASSFLGGSGNTIYFGEGSWLTVV.

This clonotype has a count of ten or more. The gene calls are TRBV10-3 and TRBJ1-6, with 8 bases fitting TRBD1. Looked up from germline, CDR1 is ENHRY and CDR2 is SYGVKD. The CDR3 has 16 amino acids. Trimming removed 2 bases from V and 12 bases from J; junction bases left unmatched: 12. CDR3 coding DNA: TGTGCCATCAGTGAGCCCCGGGACAGGCGCGCCCAACCCCTCCACTTT. Translated: CAISEPRDRRAQPLHF.